This section outlines one T cell receptor beta chain sequence together with its context. Its antigen has not been determined. In the germline V gene, CDR1 corresponds to SGHRS and CDR2 to YFSETQ. Inclusive of the bounding cysteine and phenylalanine, the CDR3 is 13 residues long. No DNA is listed. The library was prepared using 5' RACE. The input for every TCR library was 3,500 to 4,000 ng of total RNA. For each sample, cDNA synthesis was carried out in eight separate reactions using SMARTScribe reverse transcriptase. Unique molecular identifiers containing a 6-nucleotide sample barcode were introduced through template switching during cDNA synthesis. Two nested PCRs of about 17 and 10 cycles amplified the TCRalpha and TCRbeta cDNA, and bead purification followed each PCR. Before amplification, the cDNA was both treated with uracil DNA-glycosylase and purified with the QIAquick PCR purification kit. The second PCR was the step at which Illumina TruSeq-compatible adapters and sample-specific barcodes were added. Library quality and concentration were checked on TapeStation and Qubit, and libraries were pooled at around 4.7 ng each. Sequencing of pooled libraries was carried out on an Illumina HiSeq2500 single-index Rapid Run using 2 x 100 bp reads and custom sequencing primers. The paper's processing steps were these. PCR and sequencing errors were corrected by UMI-based consensus assembly using MiGEC version 1.2.6. MiXCR version 2.1.1 was used for V(D)J alignment, clonotype assembly and CDR3 extraction. To normalise gene usage, clonotype sharing and MAIT/NKT TCR abundance, the top 1000, 10 000 and 20 000 clonotypes in each sample were analysed. After downsampling to 27 000 UMIs, diversity was calculated as the inverse Simpson index using the vegan R package. Paired Mann-Whitney U tests on discordant twin pairs were used, with Benjamini-Hochberg multiple-testing correction. TCRdb reprocessed the public reads and reports one entry per CDR3 protein sequence, without DNA. None of the V and J calls come from the authors' own analysis; TCRdb made them. The table for this sample records approximately 330,000 distinct CDR3 sequences. The ten largest clones take up 2% to 2.5% of the sample.

These data are taken from a study of monozygotic twins with inflammatory bowel disease (dated 2019 in TCRdb). For the study in its entirety: The complete study included around 30 monozygotic twin pairs: 19 IBD-discordant Danish pairs and nine German pairs, of which four were IBD-concordant and five were IBD-discordant. The search for disease-associated traits relied mainly on comparing, within discordant pairs, IBD patients with their genetically identical healthy co-twins. Each individual had, on average, about 151 000 unique TCRalpha sequences and 181 000 unique TCRbeta sequences available for analysis.

What the authors observed across the whole study: Differing immunosuppressive treatments among patients may have added background noise and inter-individual variability to the repertoires. Compared with healthy twins, IBD patients shared fewer clonotypes with other individuals, and the difference was most pronounced in patients with signs of disease activity. Distinction between different T cell subtypes could not be achieved in the analysis. A decrease in TCRbeta repertoire diversity, as measured by inverse Simpson index, was observed in IBD patients compared with their healthy co-twins. No single strong signal or clonotype linked to IBD turned up in the results, so the idea that one exists was not supported. No difference in repertoire similarity was observed between concordant and discordant twins, possibly owing to limited statistical power.

A roughly 2.4 ml peripheral blood sample was drawn into PAXgene tubes per donor and stored at -80°C. Without T cell sorting, total RNA was isolated from whole blood using the PAXgene blood miRNA kit on an automated QIAcube. Peripheral blood from monozygotic twin pairs concordant or discordant for inflammatory bowel disease was subjected to deep TCRalpha and TCRbeta repertoire profiling with unique molecular barcoding. Smoking habits were recorded for all twin pairs, with individuals classified as current, former or never smokers. The sequencing sample was made of blood. Recombination connected TRBV5-1 to TRBJ2-1. This TCR was sampled from a human donor with ulcerative colitis or Crohn's disease, or a healthy co-twin of an affected twin (not recorded which). The CDR3 region has the sequence CASRNFGFNEHFF.